This TCR beta chain was recorded in a study of response to subunit inactivated influenza vaccine (dated by TCRdb to the late 2010s). Looking at the study overall: The study used deep quantitative T cell receptor repertoire profiling to track responses to a trivalent subunit inactivated influenza vaccine. The investigation overall reported the following: According to the authors, only a limited number of new T cells may be recruited by each seasonal influenza vaccination.

This clonotype has more than one count but fewer than ten. The target of this receptor is not known. Per-nucleotide qualities are absent, and no much larger clonotype sits a single base away. V is cut by 6 bases and J by 4 bases, and the space between the germline ends is 12 bases. The CDR3 contains 13 residues, cysteine and phenylalanine counted. This entry keeps only the CDR3 DNA: 39 bases, framed from base 1. CDR1 and CDR2 (ENHRY, SYGVKD) derive from the germline V gene. The library was generated by RT-PCR. Instrument on record: Illumina HiSeq 2500. TCRdb reprocessing: public reads trimmed at Q25 with fastp, clones called with MiXCR, in-frame beta chains kept. Merged by CDR3 protein, the rows form single entries marked with the most common genes and DNA. The sample table contains roughly 620,000 distinct CDR3 sequences; only one count was recorded for around 10% of them. More than 9.5% of the sample comes from the top ten.

This sample was shared with a second study, whose subject was T cells expressing NK-cell markers. As the second publication notes: TCR beta cDNA libraries were prepared using 5'RACE template switching, which introduced a universal primer site and unique molecular identifiers. Eight or nine donors provided sorted CD3+CD56+NKG2C+, CD3+CD56+NKG2C- and CD3+CD56-NKG2C+ T-cell subsets, whose TCR beta-chain repertoires were profiled. Among the eight sequenced donors, only one was HCMV-seronegative, while the other seven were HCMV-seropositive. In several experiments an anti-gammadeltaTCR antibody was added to restrict sorting to alphabetaTCR-expressing T cells. In five to seven donors, the dominant CD3+CD56+NKG2C+ clonotypes were among the top 10 CD8+ clonotypes and accounted for roughly 1.0-8% of CD8+ T cells. Those dominant clonotypes were again the most abundant among CD3+CD56-NKG2C+ cells in a handful of donors, at about 25-60.1%. Whether the expanded NKG2C-expressing T cell clones were specific for HCMV antigens was left unclear. The study sequenced eight donors, all healthy volunteers chosen at random: three men and five women. HCMV serostatus was determined by detecting HCMV-specific IgG in serum with a commercial ELISA kit. Ficoll density gradient centrifugation was used to isolate peripheral blood mononuclear cells from blood. For several donors, bulk peripheral blood T-cell repertoires were also sequenced from unsorted PBMC. cDNA synthesis was primed from the TCR beta constant segment and was followed by two successive PCR amplification steps. The libraries were sequenced on Illumina HiSeq 2000/2500, MiSeq or NextSeq, producing 2 x 150 bp reads. Reads were demultiplexed and grouped by UMI with MIGEC, and clonotypes were assembled and quantified with MiTCR. To exclude erroneous sequences, only TCR cDNA sequences supported by at least two reads were retained. The tcR package was used for downstream repertoire analysis, with clonotypes matched between fractions based on CDR3 nucleotide sequence plus V segment. VDJmatch was used to annotate antigen specificity against VDJdb, with one amino acid substitution in CDR3 allowed.

The sequence is built from TRBV10-3 and TRBJ1-1; the D gene cannot be resolved reliably. This receptor was obtained from a man over 45 who received an inactivated influenza vaccine. Donor details come from another sample of the same person, matched by shared clones. Sequenced here: PBMCs from blood, sampled on the day of vaccination. The DNA reads TGTGCCATCAGGACGGCTGTTGGCACTGAAGCTTTCTTT. It codes for CAIRTAVGTEAFF.